Listed below are T cell receptor beta chains from one sample, sequenced in a study of T cells expressing NK-cell markers. TCRdb reprocessed the 5' RACE reads and stores each CDR3 protein as one record, lacking DNA. This listing includes under 200,000 distinct CDR3 sequences. The specimen sequenced was blood T cells: a sorted CD56 or NKG2C T cell subset, CD4+ or CD8+ T cells, or bulk PBMC T cells (not recorded which). These receptors all stem from a woman between 18 and 70 years old in good health. Each CDR3 is given with its conserved first and last residue.

j_gene,len,v_gene,CDR3aa
TRBJ2-7,14,TRBV5-1,CASSLDGGNYEQYF
TRBJ2-1,14,TRBV10-3,CAIRSTSFYNEQFF
TRBJ2-7,17,TRBV5-5,CASSLLRTGGASYEQYF
TRBJ2-3,18,TRBV28,CATQLTTGTGGSTDTQYF
TRBJ2-1,13,TRBV21-1,CASTGKNGLAEFF
TRBJ2-5,16,TRBV7-3,CASSRLPLGSGETQYF
TRBJ1-2,15,TRBV6-1,CASRGVGSPFYGYTF
TRBJ1-2,15,TRBV11-2,CASSLALQGRQGYTF
TRBJ1-2,14,TRBV10-3,CAISEATGDYGYTF
TRBJ1-2,13,TRBV2,CARRQALNYGYTF
TRBJ1-3,13,TRBV7-9,CASSSGTGNTIYF
TRBJ2-7,18,TRBV3-1,CASSQDRIPWGGGYEQYF
TRBJ1-2,15,TRBV5-1,CASSLGPGENYGYTF
TRBJ2-3,15,TRBV20-1,CSALTGLAGGATQYF
TRBJ1-1,16,TRBV5-1,CASSLGVDRVNTEAFF
TRBJ2-1,15,TRBV29-1,CSVAPPGTRGNEQFF
TRBJ2-3,12,TRBV20-1,CSAGGNTDTQYF
TRBJ2-5,17,TRBV7-3,CASSLTLTSGSGETQYF
TRBJ2-6,14,TRBV3-1,CASSQDTGANVLTF
TRBJ2-7,13,TRBV5-6,CASSGHGFYEQYF